The 27 T cell receptor beta chains below were found in one sample sequenced in a study of blood T cell repertoires in COVID-19 (dated by TCRdb to about 2020). Libraries came from the immunoSEQ multiplex PCR assay. The table was pulled from immuneACCESS by TCRdb, which kept in-frame rearrangements only. Such tables lose some clones; where checked, under half of the loss comes from unresolved V genes, and the rest has no known cause. The sample table lists 90,000 to 95,000 clones, 85% to 90% of them with a count of one. The top ten hold 4.8% of the sample. The specimen was peripheral blood. The receptor source for this set is a woman older than 75 with active COVID-19.

The gene calls are TRBV11-2 and TRBJ2-7; TRBD1 matches at 10 bases. The length of the CDR3 is 14 residues. J lost 4 bases, V lost 5 bases, and 5 bases had no gene match. CDR1 is SGHAT and CDR2 is FQNNGV in the germline V gene. The CDR3 here is CASSPGQGLYEQYF. In nucleotides, the CDR3 is TGTGCCAGCAGCCCGGGACAGGGGCTTTACGAGCAGTACTTC.

The table lists this clone with a few counts. The chain is built from TRBV5-1 and TRBJ1-4; TRBD1 aligns across 7 bases. Looked up from germline, CDR1 is SGHRS and CDR2 is YFSETQ. Unmatched junction bases numbered 4, after V lost 2 bases and J lost 3 bases. The CDR3 is made up of 15 amino acids. The CDR3 protein is CASSFKQGANEKLFF. CDR3 bases: TGCGCCAGCAGCTTCAAGCAGGGGGCTAATGAAAAACTGTTTTTT.

The chain has TRBV7-2 and TRBJ2-1; tentative D call: TRBD1 (5 bases). This CDR3 has 15 residues. V lost 1 base to trimming and J lost 2 bases, with 9 bases between them. Germline V gene lookup returns CDR1 SGHTA and CDR2 FQGNSA. The CDR3 spells CASSLDRTTYNEQFF. CDR3 bases: TGTGCCAGCAGCTTAGACAGGACCACCTACAATGAGCAGTTCTTC.

This clone was picked up one time. The chain has TRBV3-1 (or the pseudogene TRBV3-2) and TRBJ1-6, with D unclear. Germline V gene sequence: CDR1 LGHDT, CDR2 YNNKEL (reference sequence). V lost 5 bases and J lost 13, with 12 bases in between. The CDR3 runs to 12 residues. CDR3 region: CASSLTKAPLHF. The CDR3 DNA reads as TGTGCCAGCAGCTTGACTAAGGCGCCCCTCCACTTT.

The rearrangement joins TRBV14 to TRBJ2-7; 8 bases fit TRBD1. This CDR3 is built from 15 residues. Germline CDR1 is SGHDN and CDR2 is FVKESK. V lost 4 bases, J lost 4 bases, and 9 bases stayed unmatched. CDR3 region: CASSRLAGGGYEQYF. CDR3 nucleotide sequence: TGTGCCAGCAGCCGGTTAGCAGGGGGCGGATACGAGCAGTACTTC.

J is TRBJ1-2 and V is TRBV10-3; maybe TRBD1 (5 bases). The length of the CDR3 is 14 residues. Between the trimmed V and J ends, which lost 4 bases and 5 bases, there was a span of 14 bases. Germline lookup yields CDR1 ENHRY and CDR2 SYGVKD. Here the CDR3 DNA reads TGTGCCATCAGTGGGCAGGGAAGTACGTATGGCTACACCTTC. Protein product: CAISGQGSTYGYTF.

This chain uses TRBV18 with TRBJ2-7; TRBD2 aligns across 13 bases. The CDR3 totals 16 residues. Germline-derived CDR1 and CDR2 are KGHSH and LQKENI. After removal of 5 bases from V and 0 bases from J, the junction contained 4 bases not matched to a gene. The CDR3 loop is CASSAGTSGASYEQYF. CDR3 DNA sequence: TGTGCCAGCTCAGCTGGGACTAGCGGGGCCTCCTACGAGCAGTACTTC.

This clone was counted between two and nine times. CDR3 in DNA: TGTGCCAGCAGCTTGGGCCACGCGGGAGATACGCAGTATTTT. This sequence encodes CASSLGHAGDTQYF. The chain combines TRBV7-2 with TRBJ2-3; D is perhaps TRBD2 (5 bases). Germline V gives CDR1 SGHTA, CDR2 FQGNSA. The length of the CDR3 is 14 residues. Trimming removed 3 bases at V and 5 bases at J, with 12 bases between.

The chain links TRBV2 to TRBJ2-7, with a possible D match to TRBD1 (6 bases). CDR3 length: 13 amino acids. From germline, CDR1 is SNHLY and CDR2 FYNNEI. Trimming removed 6 bases at V and 0 bases at J, with 9 bases between. CDR3 sequence reads: CASSLQGSYEQYF. DNA for the CDR3: TGTGCCAGCAGCCTACAGGGCTCCTACGAGCAGTACTTC.

The chain employs TRBV5-1 and TRBJ1-1, with D perhaps matching TRBD1 (5 bases). CDR1 is SGHRS, CDR2 YFSETQ, per germline. The CDR3 runs to 14 residues. Trimming took off 2 bases at V and 5 bases at J, with 13 bases between the two ends. The CDR3 DNA reads as TGCGCCAGCAGCTTCGGCAGCAAGGGGACTGAAGCTTTCTTT. As protein: CASSFGSKGTEAFF.

The rearrangement uses TRBV9 and TRBJ2-1; maybe TRBD2 (5 bases). Germline CDR1 SGDLS, CDR2 YYNGEE. This CDR3 has 17 residues. With 0 bases removed from V and 2 bases from J, the gap between germline ends came to 15 bases. CDR3 in DNA: TGTGCCAGCAGCGTAGCGGAGGCCCCCCTAGCCTACAATGAGCAGTTCTTC. It is translated as CASSVAEAPLAYNEQFF.

The chain combines TRBV5-6 with TRBJ2-1, with 7 bases lining up with TRBD2. The junction had 5 bases not matched to a gene; V was cut back by 2 bases and J by 0 bases. Per germline, CDR1 SGHDT and CDR2 YYEEEE. This CDR3 comprises 16 residues. The CDR3 loop is CASSFDGGSSYNEQFF. CDR3 nucleotide sequence: TGTGCCAGCAGCTTCGACGGCGGGAGCTCCTACAATGAGCAGTTCTTC.

This clone was picked up a small number of times. The genes are TRBV18 and TRBJ2-7, with TRBD2 matching 7 bases. V lost 3 bases, J lost 3 bases, and 2 bases stayed unmatched. Per the germline V gene, CDR1 is KGHSH and CDR2 is LQKENI. This CDR3 is built from 13 residues. CDR3 coding DNA: TGTGCCAGCTCACCCCTAGCGGACTACGAGCAGTACTTC. Residues: CASSPLADYEQYF.

This clone showed up just once. The CDR3, as DNA: TGTGCCAGCAGCCTTAGCGGGAGCTCCACAGATACGCAGTATTTT. It specifies CASSLSGSSTDTQYF. The V and J genes are TRBV9 and TRBJ2-3; TRBD2 matches 9 bases. Trimming at V came to 4 bases and at J to 2 bases, leaving 5 bases not matched to a gene. The CDR3 consists of 15 residues. Germline V gene data show CDR1 as SGDLS and CDR2 as YYNGEE.

The chain recombines TRBV7-2 with TRBJ2-3; a weak D match, TRBD2 (6 bases). The V gene lost 5 bases and the J gene lost 2 bases, with 14 bases spanning the gap. This CDR3 has 15 residues. Germline assignment: CDR1 SGHTA and CDR2 FQGNSA. The CDR3 bases are TGTGCCAGCAGCCCGGGACTCCCCTACACAGATACGCAGTATTTT. This sequence encodes CASSPGLPYTDTQYF.

The rearrangement links TRBV4-3 to TRBJ1-6, with 9 positions matching TRBD1. CDR3 length equals 16 residues. Per the germline V gene, CDR1 is LGHNA and CDR2 is YSLEER. Trimming removed 5 bases from V and 2 bases from J; junction bases left unmatched: 4. CDR3 DNA: TGCGCCAGCAGCACCCGGGACAGGGCCTATAATTCACCCCTCCACTTT. This codes for CASSTRDRAYNSPLHF.

The chain is built from TRBV7-9 and TRBJ2-7; maybe TRBD2 (5 bases). V was pared by 8 bases and J by 7 bases, with 12 bases between. Germline assignment: CDR1 SEHNR and CDR2 FQNEAQ (reference sequence). The CDR3 runs to 11 residues. CDR3 DNA sequence: TGTGCCAGCGCTATCGAGCGGGAGCAGTACTTC. This encodes CASAIEREQYF.

The DNA for the CDR3 is TGCGCCAGCAGCTTGGACAGGGGGTTTACTGAAGCTTTCTTT. It is translated as CASSLDRGFTEAFF. The chain is built from TRBV5-1 and TRBJ1-1; 8 bases agree with TRBD1. V trimming: 0 bases; J trimming: 5 bases; junction bases outside the gene matches: 3. Germline V lookup: CDR1 SGHRS, CDR2 YFSETQ. The CDR3 runs 14 residues.

The chain is built from TRBV6-2 or TRBV6-3 and TRBJ1-4; D ambiguous. The CDR3 loop spans 14 amino acids. From germline, CDR1 is MNHEY and CDR2 SVGEGT. Trimming stripped 4 bases from V and 7 bases from J, with 13 bases between. Written as DNA, the CDR3 is TGTGCCAGCAGTTCGCCTCCTCGGGGTGAAAAACTGTTTTTT. This codes for CASSSPPRGEKLFF.

This chain links TRBV3-1 (or the pseudogene TRBV3-2) with TRBJ2-1; D might be TRBD2 (6 bases). Germline V gene sequence: CDR1 LGHDT, CDR2 YNNKEL (reference sequence). CDR3 length: 13 residues. V was trimmed by 0 bases and J by 12 bases, leaving 12 bases between them. The CDR3 nucleotides read TGTGCCAGCAGCCAAGAATCGGCGGGGAGGCAGTTCTTC. This encodes CASSQESAGRQFF.

The chain is built from TRBV6-2 or TRBV6-3 and TRBJ2-3; 7 bases line up with TRBD1. V gave up 0 bases and J gave up 3 bases; unmatched junction bases: 6. Germline CDR1 reads MNHEY; CDR2 reads SVGEGT. CDR3 length: 16 residues. The CDR3 nucleotides read TGTGCCAGCAGTTACTCGGGGACAGTAGTAACAGATACGCAGTATTTT. It encodes CASSYSGTVVTDTQYF.

This chain links TRBV5-1 with TRBJ2-3, with 11 bases lining up with TRBD1. After removal of 4 bases from V and 8 bases from J, the junction contained 9 bases not matched to a gene. Germline loops: CDR1 SGHRS, CDR2 YFSETQ. The CDR3 sequence is 15 residues long. CDR3 sequence (DNA): TGCGCCAGCAGCAGGAGGACAGGGGGCGAGGTTACGCAGTATTTT. Translated: CASSRRTGGEVTQYF.

The chain links TRBV28 to TRBJ1-6; 7 bases align to TRBD1. CDR1 is MDHEN, CDR2 SYDVKM, per germline. After removal of 4 bases from V and 6 bases from J, the junction contained 12 bases not matched to a gene. This CDR3 is 17 amino acids long. CDR3 sequence reads: CASSSLLGQLLNSPLHF. As DNA, the CDR3 is TGTGCCAGCAGTTCGCTCCTGGGACAGCTACTTAATTCACCCCTCCACTTT. Complete variable domain (other parts from reference TRBV28 and TRBJ1-6): DVKVTQSSRYLVKRTGEKVFLECVQDMDHENMFWYRQDPGLGLRLIYFSYDVKMKEKGDIPEGYSVSREKKERFSLILESASTNQTSMYLCASSSLLGQLLNSPLHFGNGTRLTVT.

The V and J genes are TRBV29-1 and TRBJ2-5; D is perhaps TRBD2 (6 bases). The CDR3 is made up of 12 amino acids. Trimming cost V 7 bases and J 7 bases, with 16 bases left between them. Germline assignment: CDR1 SQVTM and CDR2 ANQGSEA. The CDR3 DNA reads TGCAGCGCACCTGGACTCGGGAGGACCCAGTACTTC. Residues: CSAPGLGRTQYF.

This chain connects TRBV4-1 to TRBJ1-4; no firm D call. Germline CDR1 reads MGHRA; CDR2 reads YSYEKL. The CDR3 contains 14 residues. V was clipped by 1 base and J by 2 bases, with 5 bases between them. DNA of the CDR3: TGCGCCAGCAGCCAAGGGGCTACTAATGAAAAACTGTTTTTT. Translated: CASSQGATNEKLFF.

The V call is TRBV5-6, the J call TRBJ2-3, with D unclear. The ends were cut back, 3 bases at V and 4 bases at J, with 6 bases in the middle. The CDR3 covers 12 residues. The V gene's germline CDR1 is SGHDT and CDR2 YYEEEE. As DNA, the CDR3 is TGTGCCAGCAGCTCTGAGGCAGATACGCAGTATTTT. Translated, it gives CASSSEADTQYF.

This clone appeared once. This chain links TRBV10-3 with TRBJ2-7, with 9 bases identical to TRBD2. The CDR3 length is 13 residues. J lost 3 bases, V lost 8 bases, and 5 bases had no gene match. CDR1 and CDR2 from the germline V gene are ENHRY and SYGVKD. As DNA, the CDR3 is TGTGCCATCCGGCTAGCGGGAAACTACGAGCAGTACTTC. Amino acids: CAIRLAGNYEQYF.